Listed below are T cell receptor beta chains from one sample, sequenced in a study of technical replicates of blood from several donors. Profiled with immunoSEQ multiplex PCR; TCRdb holds only in-frame clones, not every one. Here the sample spans over 45,000 clones, 90% to 95% being singletons. Sequencing was carried out using PBMCs. These receptors were collected from a human donor in good health. Some clones in this sample may be carry-over from other donors' samples. Both conserved end residues are part of each CDR3. The order of the fields is D gene, clone size, V gene, J gene, CDR3 protein, CDR3 DNA. D genes are given only for firm matches. Some rows mark clone size as missing; the rest say once, few, many or name a class of expanded clone.

D: TRBD2
size: few
V: TRBV7-8
J: TRBJ2-5
CDR3: CASSPRLAETQYF
DNA: TGTGCCAGCAGCCCCCGACTAGCCGAGACCCAGTACTTC

D: NA
size: NA
V: TRBV6-6
J: TRBJ2-5
CDR3: CASTQGGKTQYF
DNA: TGTGCCAGCACACAAGGAGGGAAGACCCAGTACTTC

D: NA
size: NA
V: TRBV4-3
J: TRBJ1-2
CDR3: CASSQEGVGGRGYTF
DNA: TGCGCCAGCAGCCAAGAAGGAGTCGGGGGGAGAGGCTACACCTTC

D: NA
size: NA
V: TRBV29-1
J: TRBJ1-2
CDR3: CSALRREEEGYTF
DNA: TGCAGCGCCCTGCGCAGGGAGGAAGAAGGCTACACCTTC

D: NA
size: NA
V: TRBV5-1
J: TRBJ2-7
CDR3: CASSSGGAPYEQYF
DNA: TGCGCCAGCAGCTCCGGGGGAGCCCCCTACGAGCAGTACTTC

D: TRBD2
size: NA
V: TRBV5-1
J: TRBJ2-1
CDR3: CASSLDLAGSYNEQFF
DNA: TGCGCCAGCAGCTTGGATCTAGCGGGATCCTACAATGAGCAGTTCTTC

D: NA
size: NA
V: TRBV4-3
J: TRBJ1-5
CDR3: CASSQGVRMGGPQHF
DNA: TGCGCCAGCAGCCAAGGGGTACGGATGGGAGGGCCCCAGCATTTT

D: NA
size: NA
V: TRBV18
J: TRBJ2-3
CDR3: CASSPGQGTDTQYF
DNA: TGTGCCAGCTCACCAGGTCAGGGCACAGATACGCAGTATTTT

D: TRBD2
size: few
V: TRBV10-3
J: TRBJ2-5
CDR3: CAIRGGLAGEETQYF
DNA: TGTGCCATCAGAGGCGGACTAGCGGGAGAAGAGACCCAGTACTTC

D: NA
size: NA
V: TRBV18
J: TRBJ2-7
CDR3: CASSPHGVADNGEQYF
DNA: TGTGCCAGCTCACCCCACGGCGTGGCGGATAACGGCGAGCAGTACTTC

D: TRBD2
size: NA
V: TRBV2
J: TRBJ2-1
CDR3: CASRPRGGQYNEQFF
DNA: TGTGCCAGTCGACCCCGGGGGGGACAATACAATGAGCAGTTCTTC

D: TRBD2
size: NA
V: TRBV28
J: TRBJ2-3
CDR3: CASSLAGVGTDTQYF
DNA: TGTGCCAGCAGTTTAGCGGGAGTCGGCACAGATACGCAGTATTTT

D: NA
size: once
V: TRBV30
J: TRBJ2-7
CDR3: CAWSGAGYEQYF
DNA: TGTGCCTGGAGTGGTGCGGGCTACGAGCAGTACTTC

D: TRBD2
size: NA
V: TRBV30
J: TRBJ2-7
CDR3: CAWIGLAGAGEQYF
DNA: TGTGCCTGGATTGGACTAGCGGGAGCGGGGGAGCAGTACTTC

D: TRBD1
size: NA
V: TRBV4-3
J: TRBJ2-7
CDR3: CASSLSHRQGFREQYF
DNA: TGCGCCAGCAGCCTATCACATAGACAGGGCTTCAGGGAGCAGTACTTC

D: NA
size: once
V: TRBV9
J: TRBJ1-2
CDR3: CASSVGGTYGYTF
DNA: TGTGCCAGCAGCGTTGGGGGGACCTATGGCTACACCTTC

D: TRBD1
size: NA
V: TRBV5-1
J: TRBJ2-5
CDR3: CASRRGQGDEETQYF
DNA: TGCGCCAGCAGACGGGGACAGGGGGATGAAGAGACCCAGTACTTC

D: TRBD2
size: NA
V: TRBV11-3
J: TRBJ2-1
CDR3: CASSLGEGFEQFF
DNA: TGTGCCAGCAGCTTAGGGGAGGGGTTTGAGCAGTTCTTC

D: TRBD1
size: few
V: TRBV2
J: TRBJ1-5
CDR3: CASRQGTSNQPQHF
DNA: TGTGCCAGCAGACAGGGGACTAGCAATCAGCCCCAGCATTTT

D: NA
size: NA
V: TRBV21-1
J: TRBJ1-4
CDR3: CASGPGTEREKLFF
DNA: TGTGCCAGCGGACCAGGGACAGAACGAGAAAAACTGTTTTTT